This record covers a single T cell receptor (beta chain). The data were taken from a study of CD8 T cells in Susac syndrome. Germline lookup yields CDR1 SNHLY and CDR2 FYNNEI. Trimming removed 6 bases from V and 1 base from J; junction bases left unmatched: 2. The CDR3 has 14 amino acids. Blood CD8+ and CD4+ T cells underwent high-throughput TCR beta sequencing. Random-hexamer reverse transcription was applied to roughly 0.5 to 1 ug RNA. TCRdb recomputed calls from the immunoSEQ multiplex PCR reads with MiXCR, one row per CDR3 protein. The repertoire holds about 110,000 distinct CDR3 sequences, with roughly 95% as singletons.

This sequence joins TRBV2 and TRBJ2-5; 10 bases are shared with TRBD1. The clonotype was recovered from a human donor in good health. Sequenced: CD4+ T cells from PBMCs. The CDR3 sequence is CASSRDRGQETQYF. In nucleotides, the CDR3 is TGTGCCAGCAGCAGGGACAGGGGCCAAGAGACCCAGTACTTC. Drawing the rest from reference TRBV2 and TRBJ2-5, the complete variable domain is EPEVTQTPSHQVTQMGQEVILRCVPISNHLYFYWYRQILGQKVEFLVSFYNNEISEKSEIFDDQFSVERPDGSNFTLKIRSTKLEDSAMYFCASSRDRGQETQYFGPGTRLLVL.